These 15 T cell receptor beta chains were all obtained from the same sample, sequenced in a study of blood T cells in healthy people across ages. The second PCR ran about 6 to 11 cycles with a sample-barcoded 5' primer and J-beta primers. In TCRdb, the 5' RACE reads were re-called with MiXCR into one record per CDR3 protein. The sample has roughly 1,000,000 distinct CDR3 sequences, almost 25% seen once. This sample also appeared in a second study, on T cells of mothers and their children.

Material for sequencing was blood. The source is a girl aged 2 to 10 in good health.

This clonotype occurred once. The chain is built from TRBV4-1 and TRBJ1-4; TRBD1 agrees at 7 bases. The CDR3 totals 15 residues. The ends lost 1 base at V and 8 bases at J; junction bases unmatched: 7. Germline values: CDR1 MGHRA, CDR2 YSYEKL. The chain's CDR3 is CASSQADREEEKLFF. CDR3 DNA sequence: TGCGCCAGCAGCCAAGCAGACAGGGAGGAAGAAAAACTGTTTTTT.

This clonotype has a handful of counts. This rearrangement joins TRBV9 to TRBJ2-7; 7 bases are shared with TRBD1. This CDR3 contains 16 residues. Germline CDR1 is SGDLS and CDR2 is YYNGEE. J was trimmed by 2 bases and V by 3 bases; bases with no gene match: 11. In DNA form, the CDR3 reads TGTGCCAGCAGCGACGGACCTGGGACAGTCCCCTACGAGCAGTACTTC. Encoded protein: CASSDGPGTVPYEQYF.

CDR3 coding DNA: TGTGCCAGCAGCTTATACTCAGGAATGACCCAAGAGACCCAGTACTTC. Translating it yields CASSLYSGMTQETQYF. V gene TRBV11-2 combines with J gene TRBJ2-5; D remains ambiguous. Germline CDR1 reads SGHAT; CDR2 reads FQNNGV. Between the trimmed V and J ends, which lost 2 bases and 1 base, there was a span of 14 bases. CDR3 size: 16 residues.

This clonotype was counted a few times. The CDR3 DNA reads TGCAGTGCGAGTTTAGTCTCCTACAATGAGCAGTTCTTC. The encoded protein is CSASLVSYNEQFF. J is TRBJ2-1 and V is TRBV20-1; no clear D gene. The CDR3 has 13 residues. The V and J ends lost 6 bases and 0 bases respectively, with 9 bases between them. Germline V gene sequence: CDR1 DFQATT, CDR2 SNEGSKA (reference sequence).

This clonotype was observed a handful of times. This sequence joins TRBV6-5 and TRBJ2-3; 7 bases line up with TRBD2. Germline V gene sequence: CDR1 MNHEY, CDR2 SVGAGI. The CDR3 consists of 13 residues. J was trimmed by 5 bases and V by 5 bases; bases with no gene match: 4. The CDR3 bases are TGTGCCAGCAGTAGGGGCGGGGGAGATACGCAGTATTTT. This sequence encodes CASSRGGGDTQYF.

This clonotype has only a few counts. The chain is built from TRBV12-3 or TRBV12-4 and TRBJ1-3; a weak D match, TRBD1 (5 bases). Trimming cost V 4 bases and J 0 bases, with 13 bases left between them. This CDR3 comprises 16 residues. CDR3 protein: CASSYRSTVSGNTIYF. The CDR3 DNA reads as TGTGCCAGCAGTTACCGATCGACAGTCTCTGGAAACACCATATATTTT.

Only a few counts were recorded for this clonotype. The chain joins TRBV6-6 to TRBJ2-5; D is undetermined. Germline CDR1 is MNHNY and CDR2 is SVGAGI (reference sequence). V lost 2 bases, J lost 4 bases, and 11 bases lay in between. CDR3 length: 14 residues. CDR3 protein: CASSYDRYRETQYF. The CDR3 DNA reads as TGTGCCAGCAGTTACGATAGGTACAGAGAGACCCAGTACTTC.

This clonotype was recorded many times. The chain uses TRBV29-1 and TRBJ2-3, with 14 bases matching TRBD2. J gave up 4 bases and V 1 base, and 4 bases lay outside the gene matches. This CDR3 is 16 amino acids long. Germline V lookup: CDR1 SQVTM, CDR2 ANQGSEA. The CDR3: CSVEGGTSGGADTQYF. DNA of the CDR3: TGCAGCGTTGAAGGAGGGACTAGCGGGGGTGCAGATACGCAGTATTTT.

This clonotype was counted a few times. This chain links TRBV29-1 with TRBJ2-5; possible D gene TRBD1, 6 bases. The DNA end favors TRBJ2-1, so the J call may be wrong. The CDR3 length is 13 residues. Germline CDR1 and CDR2: SQVTM and ANQGSEA. The CDR3 region is CSVGGTRLNEQFF. Written as DNA, the CDR3 is TGCAGCGTTGGTGGGACAAGGCTAAATGAGCAGTTCTTC.

Here the CDR3 reads CASSLVFDGPYEQYF. The DNA of the CDR3 is TGTGCCAGCAGTTTAGTTTTCGACGGCCCCTACGAGCAGTACTTC. The rearrangement uses TRBV12-3 or TRBV12-4 and TRBJ2-7, with D unclear. Between the trimmed V and J ends, which lost 1 base and 2 bases, there was a span of 12 bases. The CDR3 spans 15 residues.

V and J are TRBV5-1 and TRBJ1-1; D gene uncertain. The V and J ends lost 4 bases and 1 base respectively, with 14 bases between them. The germline V gene encodes CDR1 SGHRS and CDR2 YFSETQ. This CDR3 region has 15 residues. The CDR3 is CASSPVTRSNTEAFF. Here the CDR3 DNA reads TGCGCCAGCAGCCCCGTTACGAGATCGAACACTGAAGCTTTCTTT.

This clonotype was observed a few times. The chain uses TRBV7-9 and TRBJ1-1, with TRBD1 matching over 10 bases. Germline V gene data show CDR1 as SEHNR and CDR2 as FQNEAQ (reference sequence). V lost 5 bases, J lost 1 base, and 7 bases stayed unmatched. The CDR3 consists of 16 residues. The CDR3 coding sequence is TGTGCCAGCAGCCCGAGACAGGGGGCGGAGAACACTGAAGCTTTCTTT. Protein: CASSPRQGAENTEAFF.

This clonotype was seen only a few times. This chain uses TRBV27 with TRBJ2-4, with D possibly being TRBD1 or TRBD2 (5 bases each). Trimming removed 0 bases from V and 3 bases from J, with 18 bases in between. This CDR3 has 18 amino acids. Germline V gene data show CDR1 as MNHEY and CDR2 as SMNVEV (reference sequence). Written as DNA, the CDR3 is TGTGCCAGCAGTTTATCGGGCAGGGACGGTTATAGCAAAAACATTCAGTACTTC. It encodes CASSLSGRDGYSKNIQYF.

The chain carries TRBV5-6 and TRBJ2-7; D possibly corresponds to TRBD2 (6 bases). V was clipped by 3 bases and J by 2 bases, with 12 bases between them. The CDR3 contains 14 residues. The V gene's germline CDR1 is SGHDT and CDR2 YYEEEE. The CDR3 coding sequence is TGTGCCAGCAGCTCGGGACTCCAAACCTACGAGCAGTACTTC. Amino acids: CASSSGLQTYEQYF.

This clonotype was seen only a few times. V is TRBV7-8 and J is TRBJ2-5; 8 nucleotides match TRBD1. In germline, CDR1 is SGHVS, CDR2 FQNEAQ. This CDR3 is built from 16 residues. The V segment lost 5 bases and the J segment 0 bases; nucleotides outside the gene matches: 8. The CDR3 DNA reads TGTGCCAGCAGCAAGCTCCTACAGGGGGACCAAGAGACCCAGTACTTC. Protein product: CASSKLLQGDQETQYF.